This entry features one TCR beta chain sequence. There are 16 residues in the CDR3. The germline V gene encodes CDR1 MDHEN and CDR2 SYDVKM. V was clipped by 5 bases and J by 7 bases; unmatched bases: 13. The sample is drawn from a study of blood T cell repertoires in COVID-19. In the original workflow: Amplification from reference gene primers served as the basis for estimated nucleated cell counts. Only in-frame clones appear in the TCRdb table, and some are missing; sequencing was by immunoSEQ multiplex PCR. The DNA was the basis for D and trimming; V, J and clone size are from that table. The data hold 300,000 or so clones, with approximately 90% observed a single time.

Input material: peripheral blood. The TCR was taken from a woman aged 40 to 49 with acute or convalescent COVID-19. The chain has TRBV28 and TRBJ1-5; TRBD1 matches 8 bases. CDR3 sequence (DNA): TGTGCCAGCAGTCTCGTTGGACAGGGAGGCTGGCAGCCCCAGCATTTT. Amino acids: CASSLVGQGGWQPQHF.